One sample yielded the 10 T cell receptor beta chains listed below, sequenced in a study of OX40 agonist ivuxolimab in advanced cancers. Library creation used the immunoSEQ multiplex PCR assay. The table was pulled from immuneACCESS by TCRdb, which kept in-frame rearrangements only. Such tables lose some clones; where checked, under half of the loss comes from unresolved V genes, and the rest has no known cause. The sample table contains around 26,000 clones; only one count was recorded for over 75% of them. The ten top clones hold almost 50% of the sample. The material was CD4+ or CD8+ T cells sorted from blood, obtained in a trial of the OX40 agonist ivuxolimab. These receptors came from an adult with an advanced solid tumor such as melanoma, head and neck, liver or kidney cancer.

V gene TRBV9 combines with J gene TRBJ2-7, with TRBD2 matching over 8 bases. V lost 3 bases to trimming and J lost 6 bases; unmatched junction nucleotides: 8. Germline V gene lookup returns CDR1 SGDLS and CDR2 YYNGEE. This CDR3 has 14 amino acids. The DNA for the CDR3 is TGTGCCAGCAGCGGCACGGGGGGGCCGGGCGAGCAGTACTTC. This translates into CASSGTGGPGEQYF.

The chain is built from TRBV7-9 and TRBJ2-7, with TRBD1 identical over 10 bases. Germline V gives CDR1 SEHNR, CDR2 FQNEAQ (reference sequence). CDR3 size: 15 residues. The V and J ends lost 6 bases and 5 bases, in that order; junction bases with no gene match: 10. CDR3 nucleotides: TGTGCCAGCAGTGCCCGGGACAGGGGCGTGGACGAGCAGTACTTC. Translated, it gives CASSARDRGVDEQYF.

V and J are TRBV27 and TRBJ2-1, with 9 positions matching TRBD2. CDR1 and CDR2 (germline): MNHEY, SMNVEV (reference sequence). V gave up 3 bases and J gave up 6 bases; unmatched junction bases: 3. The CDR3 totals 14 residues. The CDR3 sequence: CASSFLLAGNEQFF. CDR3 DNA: TGTGCCAGCAGTTTCTTACTAGCGGGCAATGAGCAGTTCTTC.

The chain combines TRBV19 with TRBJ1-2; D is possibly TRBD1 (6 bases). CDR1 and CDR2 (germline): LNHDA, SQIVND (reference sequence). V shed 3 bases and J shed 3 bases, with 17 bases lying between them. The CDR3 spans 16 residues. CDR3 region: CASSMSRGQLDYGYTF. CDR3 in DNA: TGTGCCAGTAGTATGAGCAGGGGACAATTGGACTATGGCTACACCTTC.

CDR3 sequence reads: CASSERRGSTDTQYF. DNA for the CDR3: TGTGCCAGCAGTGAACGGCGGGGAAGCACAGATACGCAGTATTTT. The chain employs TRBV6-1 and TRBJ2-3; possibly TRBD2 for D (6 bases). The length of the CDR3 is 15 residues. The V end lost 2 bases, the J end lost 0 bases, and 9 bases lay between the germline ends. CDR1 is MNHNS and CDR2 is SASEGT in the germline V gene.

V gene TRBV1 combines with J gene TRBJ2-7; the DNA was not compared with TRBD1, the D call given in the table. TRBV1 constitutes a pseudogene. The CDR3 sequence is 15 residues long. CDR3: CTSSHDREVSYEQYF. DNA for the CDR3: TGCACCAGCAGCCACGACAGGGAGGTCTCCTACGAGCAGTACTTC.

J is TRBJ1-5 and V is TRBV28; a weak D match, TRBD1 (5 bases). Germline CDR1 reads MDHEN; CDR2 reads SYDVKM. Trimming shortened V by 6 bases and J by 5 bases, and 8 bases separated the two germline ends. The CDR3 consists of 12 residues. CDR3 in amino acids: CASRKGYQPQHF. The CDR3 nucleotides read TGTGCCAGCAGAAAGGGGTATCAGCCCCAGCATTTT.

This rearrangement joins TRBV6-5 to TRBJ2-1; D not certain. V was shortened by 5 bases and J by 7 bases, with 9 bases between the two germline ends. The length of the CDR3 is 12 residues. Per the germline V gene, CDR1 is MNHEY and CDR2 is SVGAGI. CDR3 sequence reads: CASSENTNEQFF. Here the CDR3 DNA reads TGTGCCAGCAGTGAAAATACGAATGAGCAGTTCTTC.

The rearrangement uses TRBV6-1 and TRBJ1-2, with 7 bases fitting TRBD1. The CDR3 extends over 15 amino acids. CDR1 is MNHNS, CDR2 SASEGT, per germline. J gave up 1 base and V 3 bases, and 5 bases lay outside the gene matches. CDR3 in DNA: TGTGCCAGCAGTGATCCCCCAGGGGGTAACTATGGCTACACCTTC. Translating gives CASSDPPGGNYGYTF.

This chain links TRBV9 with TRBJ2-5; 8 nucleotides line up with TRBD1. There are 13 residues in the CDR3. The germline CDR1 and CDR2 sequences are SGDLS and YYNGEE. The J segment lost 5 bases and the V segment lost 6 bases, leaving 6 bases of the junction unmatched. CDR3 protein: CASNPGGSETQYF. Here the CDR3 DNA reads TGTGCCAGCAATCCAGGGGGCTCGGAGACCCAGTACTTC.